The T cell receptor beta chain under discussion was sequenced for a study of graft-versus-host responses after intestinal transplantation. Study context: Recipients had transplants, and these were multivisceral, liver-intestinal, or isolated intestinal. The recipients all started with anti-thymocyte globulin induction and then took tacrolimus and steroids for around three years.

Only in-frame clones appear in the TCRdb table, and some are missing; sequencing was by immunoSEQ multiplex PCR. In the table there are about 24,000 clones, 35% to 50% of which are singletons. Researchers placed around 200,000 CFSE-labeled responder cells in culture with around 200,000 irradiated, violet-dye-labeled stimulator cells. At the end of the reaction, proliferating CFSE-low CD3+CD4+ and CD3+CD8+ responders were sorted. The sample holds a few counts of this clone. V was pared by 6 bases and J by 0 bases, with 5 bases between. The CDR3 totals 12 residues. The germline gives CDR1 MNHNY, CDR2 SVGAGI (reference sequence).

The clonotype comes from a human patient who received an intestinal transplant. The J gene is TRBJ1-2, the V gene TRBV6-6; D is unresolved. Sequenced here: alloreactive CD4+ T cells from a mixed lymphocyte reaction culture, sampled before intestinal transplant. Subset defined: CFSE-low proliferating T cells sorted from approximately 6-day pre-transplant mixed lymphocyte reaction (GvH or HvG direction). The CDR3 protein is CASSPANYGYTF. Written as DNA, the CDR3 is TGTGCCAGCAGCCCCGCTAACTATGGCTACACCTTC.